This TCR beta chain came from a study of blood T cell repertoires in COVID-19. As for the study in general: Acute-phase and convalescent COVID-19 samples originated in the United States, Italy and Spain.

The assay was immunoSEQ multiplex PCR, and TCRdb's table has in-frame clones only and misses some. Among 260,000 or so clones, about nine tenths were seen once, and the ten largest hold approximately 2.4%. Germline V gene data show CDR1 as MNHEY and CDR2 as SVGAGI. Trimming at V came to 4 bases and at J to 4 bases, leaving 3 bases not matched to a gene. The CDR3 consists of 13 residues. Sequencing was done on a sample of PBMCs or T cells enriched from blood (not recorded which). J is TRBJ1-2 and V is TRBV6-5, with 7 bases fitting TRBD1. This TCR was recovered from a young woman with acute COVID-19. The CDR3 bases are TGTGCCAGCAGTTCGTGGACAGGCTATGGCTACACCTTC. Its protein is CASSSWTGYGYTF.